Presented here are 16 T cell receptor beta chains from one specimen sequenced in a study of CD8+ T cells in alopecia areata. The treatment here: oral pan-JAK inhibitor, 5-10 mg twice daily. cDNA prepared by RNA extraction and subsequent reverse transcription served as the template for sequencing. Sequencing used immunoSEQ multiplex PCR; TCRdb keeps in-frame clones, though not all of them. Among 110,000 to 150,000 clones listed, 54% were seen once. The sequencing used CD8+ T cells sorted from blood, collected at week 4, from a patient treated with tofacitinib. The source of these receptors is a human donor with alopecia areata.

The chain employs TRBV30 and TRBJ2-5; 12 bases align to TRBD2. Germline V CDR1 and CDR2: GTSNPN, SVGIG (reference sequence). After removal of 0 bases from V and 4 bases from J, the junction contained 0 bases not matched to a gene. The CDR3 loop spans 14 amino acids. The CDR3 DNA follows: TGTGCCTGGAGTGTACTAGCGGGGGGAGAGACCCAGTACTTC. Its protein product is CAWSVLAGGETQYF.

The chain employs TRBV10-3 and TRBJ2-2; 8 bases agree with TRBD1. V trimming: 2 bases; J trimming: 5 bases; junction bases outside the gene matches: 10. Germline V gene data show CDR1 as ENHRY and CDR2 as SYGVKD. CDR3 length: 17 residues. The CDR3 DNA follows: TGTGCCATCAGTGAGCCCCAGGGGCAGGGGGCGACCGGGGAGCTGTTTTTT. It specifies CAISEPQGQGATGELFF.

This clone was observed a handful of times. The rearrangement uses TRBV30 and TRBJ1-1, with 9 bases that match TRBD1. The CDR3 has 15 residues. CDR1 is GTSNPN, CDR2 SVGIG, per germline (reference sequence). V shed 4 bases, J shed 1 base, and the junction held 7 bases outside the gene matches. This CDR3 reads CAWIRPGQGNTEAFF. The CDR3, as DNA: TGTGCCTGGATACGGCCGGGACAGGGGAACACTGAAGCTTTCTTT.

V is TRBV7-9 and J is TRBJ2-3, with 8 nucleotides matching TRBD1. The germline CDR1 and CDR2 sequences are SEHNR and FQNEAQ (reference sequence). The CDR3 has 15 residues. The V gene end was trimmed by 3 bases and the J gene end by 1 base; junction bases not matched to a gene: 3. The CDR3: CASSFGQGGTDTQYF. The DNA for the CDR3 is TGTGCCAGCAGCTTCGGACAGGGAGGCACAGATACGCAGTATTTT.

This clone was seen more than once but under ten times. The CDR3 sequence: CASSERAGAGGYTF. CDR3 nucleotide sequence: TGTGCCAGCAGCGAACGGGCAGGGGCTGGAGGCTACACCTTC. This sequence joins TRBV27 and TRBJ1-2, with D possibly being TRBD1 (6 bases). Trimming left V 6 bases short and J 8 bases short, with 19 bases between. The CDR3 loop spans 14 amino acids. Germline values: CDR1 MNHEY, CDR2 SMNVEV (reference sequence).

The chain combines TRBV6-5 with TRBJ2-3, with a possible D match to TRBD2 (7 bases). V lost 7 bases and J lost 6, with 11 bases in between. CDR1 MNHEY and CDR2 SVGAGI come from the germline V gene. The CDR3 has 12 amino acids. The CDR3 coding sequence is TGTGCCAGCACCACGGGGGGCGATACGCAGTATTTT. Translation: CASTTGGDTQYF.

The rearrangement links TRBV27 to TRBJ2-7; D might be TRBD1 (6 bases). CDR3 length: 14 amino acids. The V gene's germline CDR1 is MNHEY and CDR2 SMNVEV (reference sequence). V was shortened by 8 bases and J by 0 bases, with 14 bases between the two germline ends. The CDR3 DNA reads as TGTGCCAGCTCGATTGACAGGAGCTCCTACGAGCAGTACTTC. This sequence encodes CASSIDRSSYEQYF.

The CDR3 DNA follows: TGTGCCAGCAGCATCTCCTACGAGCAGTACTTC. Translating it yields CASSISYEQYF. V gene TRBV5-6 combines with J gene TRBJ2-7; no definite D call. The CDR3 is 11 amino acids. CDR1 is SGHDT and CDR2 is YYEEEE in the germline V gene. Trimming cost V 4 bases and J 0 bases, with 2 bases left between them.

The chain recombines TRBV9 with TRBJ1-4, with D perhaps matching TRBD1 (5 bases). Germline CDR1 and CDR2: SGDLS and YYNGEE. Between the trimmed V and J ends, which lost 3 bases and 2 bases, there was a span of 11 bases. The CDR3 spans 15 residues. CDR3 region: CASSGPRATNEKLFF. CDR3 DNA sequence: TGTGCCAGCAGCGGCCCCAGGGCCACTAATGAAAAACTGTTTTTT.

In this sample, this clone turned up once. V usage is TRBV29-1 and J usage is TRBJ2-3; no clear D. Germline V gene sequence: CDR1 SQVTM, CDR2 ANQGSEA. V was clipped by 4 bases and J by 1 base, with 9 bases between them. This CDR3 contains 13 residues. CDR3 sequence (DNA): TGCAGCGTTGTAAGGGTTGGCACAGATACGCAGTATTTT. Translating gives CSVVRVGTDTQYF.

This clone has just one count. V and J are TRBV6-1 and TRBJ1-2, with D unresolved. The CDR3 is 13 residues long. V was trimmed by 1 base and J by 5 bases, leaving 8 bases between them. Germline V gene sequence: CDR1 MNHNS, CDR2 SASEGT. The CDR3 sequence is CASSEGYSYGYTF. The CDR3 DNA is TGTGCCAGCAGTGAAGGTTACTCTTATGGCTACACCTTC.

This clone was detected a few times. The chain joins TRBV7-9 to TRBJ2-1; D is undetermined. Germline V gives CDR1 SEHNR, CDR2 FQNEAQ (reference sequence). Between the trimmed V and J ends, which lost 2 bases and 9 bases, there was a span of 17 bases. CDR3 length equals 15 residues. In DNA, the CDR3 is TGTGCCAGCAGCTTAAGCGAGACGAAGAGTGGTGAGCAGTTCTTC. Protein product: CASSLSETKSGEQFF.

This chain uses TRBV5-6 with TRBJ1-3; D is perhaps TRBD1 (5 bases). The CDR3 spans 15 residues. The germline V and J ends were trimmed by 2 bases and 0 bases, with 9 bases remaining between them. Germline V gene sequence: CDR1 SGHDT, CDR2 YYEEEE. CDR3 protein: CASSFMGLSGNTIYF. In DNA, the CDR3 is TGTGCCAGCAGCTTTATGGGGCTCTCTGGAAACACCATATATTTT.

In its sample, this clone was seen a few times. The chain carries TRBV11-2 and TRBJ2-1; weak D call: TRBD2 (6 bases). Per germline, CDR1 SGHAT and CDR2 FQNNGV. The V and J ends lost 5 bases and 7 bases respectively, with 18 bases between them. This CDR3 comprises 15 residues. The CDR3 coding sequence is TGTGCCAGCAGCCCCTGGCGCCGGGGGAGGAATGAGCAGTTCTTC. Amino acid sequence: CASSPWRRGRNEQFF.

A few counts support this clone. The chain uses TRBV4-1 and TRBJ2-1; D gene ambiguous. This CDR3 is built from 10 residues. Germline CDR1 reads MGHRA; CDR2 reads YSYEKL. V gave up 7 bases and J gave up 5 bases, with 3 bases separating them. CDR3: CASINNEQFF. DNA for the CDR3: TGCGCCAGCATAAACAATGAGCAGTTCTTC.

The rearrangement uses TRBV13 and TRBJ2-3, with D perhaps TRBD1 (6 bases). Trimming removed 6 bases at V and 3 bases at J, with 16 bases between. The V gene's germline CDR1 is PRHDT and CDR2 FYEKMQ (reference sequence). The CDR3 is made up of 15 amino acids. Here the CDR3 reads CASSEALQGTDTQYF. CDR3 nucleotides: TGTGCCAGCAGTGAAGCTCTCCAGGGGACAGATACGCAGTATTTT.